The TCR beta chain described here comes from a study of shared clonotypes between healthy human individuals. Looking at the study overall: A couple of women and a few men aged 18 to 49 made up the donors. Regarding the study as a whole: Naive subsets typically showed greater estimated richness than memory subsets.

Turning to this clone: The antigen remains undetermined.

An approximately 220 ng quantity of DNA, 32,000 or so T cell genomes, went into the sorted-subset replicate PCRs. Generated by immunoSEQ multiplex PCR, the TCRdb table keeps only in-frame clones and is missing some. This table holds roughly 2 million clones, almost 96% found once. The sequence was collected from a man between 18 and 35 years old in good health. The sequenced sample was naive CD4+ T cells sorted from blood. As for subset: CD45RA+ positively selected.

CDR3 DNA sequence: TGTGCCAGCAGCGCCAAGGGATGGACAGACCGCACAGATACGCAGTATTTT. This codes for CASSAKGWTDRTDTQYF. The chain carries TRBV7-2 and TRBJ2-3; tentatively, D is TRBD1 (6 bases). CDR3 size: 17 residues. Germline CDR1 reads SGHTA; CDR2 reads FQGNSA. Trimming shortened V by 5 bases and J by 1 base, and 19 bases separated the two germline ends.